These 25 T cell receptor beta chains came from one sample sequenced in a study of early T cells in non-severe SARS-CoV-2 infection. TCRdb analysed the 5' RACE reads with MiXCR anew, one entry per CDR3 protein. Of about 33,000 distinct CDR3 sequences in the sample, about 3.9% are singletons; the top ten hold more than 8.5%. Sequencing used whole blood. The receptors shown here come from an adult who was a healthcare worker with PCR-confirmed SARS-CoV-2 infection or an uninfected control (not recorded which).

This clonotype has a count of ten or more. The chain combines TRBV21-1 with TRBJ1-5; TRBD1, as called in the table, went unchecked against the DNA. TRBV21-1 is flagged as a pseudogene. CDR3 length: 13 amino acids. The CDR3 loop reads CASTRQEDQPQHF. In DNA, the CDR3 is TGTGCCAGCACAAGACAGGAAGATCAGCCCCAGCATTTT.

There are many counts of this clonotype. The chain joins TRBV18 to TRBJ1-1; 8 bases fit TRBD1. With 3 bases clipped from V and 8 bases from J, the junction kept 2 bases outside the gene matches. Per the germline V gene, CDR1 is KGHSH and CDR2 is LQKENI. The CDR3 length is 12 residues. The DNA of the CDR3 is TGTGCCAGCTCACCGGACAGGGCGGAAGCTTTCTTT. It yields the protein CASSPDRAEAFF.

This clonotype has at least ten counts. V is TRBV19 and J is TRBJ1-2, with TRBD1 matching over 12 bases. CDR3 length: 17 residues. V was clipped by 7 bases and J by 4 bases; unmatched bases: 13. Germline V gene lookup returns CDR1 LNHDA and CDR2 SQIVND (reference sequence). CDR3 sequence (DNA): TGTGCCAGTATGGTGGCGGGGACAGGGGGCGATTTCTATGGCTACACCTTC. Translation: CASMVAGTGGDFYGYTF.

This clonotype was picked up many times. The chain employs TRBV24-1 and TRBJ2-3; 8 bases line up with TRBD2. The ends lost 5 bases at V and 4 bases at J; junction bases unmatched: 13. CDR1 and CDR2 from the germline V gene are KGHDR and SFDVKD. The CDR3 has 17 amino acids. The CDR3 nucleotides read TGTGCCACCAGTGGTCCGAGAGCGGGAGCGCCCCCAGATACGCAGTATTTT. It codes for CATSGPRAGAPPDTQYF.

This clonotype was observed many times. The rearrangement joins TRBV18 to TRBJ2-7; possibly TRBD1 for D (5 bases). Germline CDR1 KGHSH, CDR2 LQKENI. The CDR3 runs 14 residues. The germline V and J ends were trimmed by 4 bases and 2 bases, with 12 bases remaining between them. In nucleotides, the CDR3 is TGTGCCAGCTCACGGGCGGCAGGGACCTACGAGCAGTACTTC. This gives the protein CASSRAAGTYEQYF.

This clonotype was detected many times. The V and J genes are TRBV20-1 and TRBJ2-7; 10 bases are a match to TRBD2. CDR3 size: 16 residues. Looked up from germline, CDR1 is DFQATT and CDR2 is SNEGSKA (reference sequence). V shed 0 bases and J 3 bases; nucleotides not matched to a gene: 8. The CDR3 sequence: CSAREFGTSESYEQYF. Here the CDR3 DNA reads TGCAGTGCTAGAGAATTCGGGACTAGCGAGAGCTACGAGCAGTACTTC.

The table lists this clonotype with many counts. The chain combines TRBV6-1 with TRBJ2-3; tentative D call: TRBD2 (6 bases). V was pared by 1 base and J by 0 bases, with 8 bases between. Germline V gene lookup returns CDR1 MNHNS and CDR2 SASEGT. The CDR3 length is 15 residues. Here the CDR3 reads CASSEVSGSTDTQYF. In nucleotides, the CDR3 is TGTGCCAGCAGTGAAGTCAGCGGGAGCACAGATACGCAGTATTTT.

The chain combines TRBV28 with TRBJ1-2; a possible D gene is TRBD1 (5 bases). CDR1 is MDHEN and CDR2 is SYDVKM in the germline V gene. The length of the CDR3 is 16 residues. V shed 7 bases and J shed 4 bases, with 22 bases lying between them. CDR3 protein: CASTPFVRGRVYGYTF. In DNA form, the CDR3 reads TGTGCCAGCACCCCATTTGTTAGGGGTAGAGTCTATGGCTACACCTTC.

V usage is TRBV12-3 or TRBV12-4 and J usage is TRBJ2-4; D could derive from TRBD1 or TRBD2 (5 bases each). V lost 11 bases and J lost 0, with 14 bases in between. This CDR3 is built from 14 residues. This CDR3 reads CASAATEAKNIQYF. The CDR3 DNA reads as TGTGCCTCAGCGGCGACAGAAGCCAAAAACATTCAGTACTTC.

This clonotype came up many times. Here the CDR3 reads CASSLADRNHNSPLHF. CDR3 nucleotides: TGTGCCAGCAGCTTAGCGGACAGGAATCATAATTCACCCCTCCACTTT. This chain uses TRBV7-2 with TRBJ1-6; 7 nucleotides agree with TRBD1. The CDR3 extends over 16 amino acids. The ends lost 0 bases at V and 5 bases at J; junction bases unmatched: 4. Germline assignment: CDR1 SGHTA and CDR2 FQGNSA.

This clonotype was detected ten times or more. This sequence joins TRBV29-1 and TRBJ2-1; 9 positions agree with TRBD2. Germline lookup yields CDR1 SQVTM and CDR2 ANQGSEA. J gave up 3 bases and V 4 bases, and 1 base lay outside the gene matches. This CDR3 has 13 residues. The CDR3 loop reads CSVVAGDYNEQFF. The CDR3 DNA sequence: TGCAGCGTTGTAGCGGGAGACTACAATGAGCAGTTCTTC.

The gene calls are TRBV5-6 and TRBJ2-1, with D tentatively TRBD1 (6 bases). The germline gives CDR1 SGHDT, CDR2 YYEEEE. Deletions cut 5 bases from V and 10 bases from J, with 13 bases between. The CDR3 sequence is 12 residues long. The CDR3 loop is CASSQATGEQFF. The CDR3 bases are TGTGCCAGCAGTCAAGCGACAGGCGAGCAGTTCTTC. Full variable domain (missing parts from reference TRBV5-6 and TRBJ2-1): DAGVTQSPTHLIKTRGQQVTLRCSPKSGHDTVSWYQQALGQGPQFIFQYYEEEERQRGNFPDRFSGHQFPNYSSELNVNALLLGDSALYLCASSQATGEQFFGPGTRLTVL.

This clonotype has ten or more counts. The chain is built from TRBV4-1 and TRBJ1-4, with D uncertain. CDR3 length: 17 residues. The V gene's germline CDR1 is MGHRA and CDR2 YSYEKL. V gave up 0 bases and J gave up 3 bases, with 14 bases separating them. The CDR3 loop reads CASSQEGQGLPNEKLFF. CDR3 coding DNA: TGCGCCAGCAGCCAAGAGGGCCAAGGGTTGCCTAATGAAAAACTGTTTTTT.

The rearrangement links TRBV5-1 to TRBJ2-3, with D perhaps matching TRBD2 (6 bases). Trimming pared 4 bases from V and 2 bases from J, leaving 14 bases between. This CDR3 region has 15 residues. The germline V gene has CDR1 SGHRS and CDR2 YFSETQ. The CDR3 region has the DNA TGCGCCAGCAGCCTGCTTCCGGGACTCACAGATACGCAGTATTTT. Amino acids: CASSLLPGLTDTQYF. Together with reference TRBV5-1 and TRBJ2-3, the CDR3 gives the full variable domain: KAGVTQTPRYLIKTRGQQVTLSCSPISGHRSVSWYQQTPGQGLQFLFEYFSETQRNKGNFPGRFSGRQFSNSRSEMNVSTLELGDSALYLCASSLLPGLTDTQYFGPGTRLTVL.

Many counts were recorded for this clonotype. The J gene is TRBJ2-7, the V gene TRBV6-1, with D perhaps matching TRBD1 (6 bases). Trimming cost V 6 bases and J 4 bases, with 19 bases left between them. CDR3 length: 15 amino acids. Germline V gene sequence: CDR1 MNHNS, CDR2 SASEGT. Here the CDR3 DNA reads TGTGCCAGCAGCGACAAGGGACACGGGGTTTACGAGCAGTACGTC. This gives the protein CASSDKGHGVYEQYV.

This clonotype was counted many times. The chain uses TRBV7-2 and TRBJ2-7, with TRBD1 identical over 7 bases. Losses at the gene ends were 2 bases for V and 6 bases for J; bases not matched to a gene: 7. The CDR3 loop spans 14 amino acids. Germline lookup yields CDR1 SGHTA and CDR2 FQGNSA. The CDR3 sequence is CASSLSGGFGEQYF. The CDR3 coding sequence is TGTGCCAGCAGCTTATCAGGGGGATTCGGCGAGCAGTACTTC.

In its sample, this clonotype was seen many times. The CDR3 bases are TGCGCCAGCAGCCCAACGAAAGCGGGCTCCCAGGAGACCCAGTACTTC. Translating gives CASSPTKAGSQETQYF. V usage is TRBV5-1 and J usage is TRBJ2-5; a possible D gene is TRBD2 (6 bases). Germline V gene data show CDR1 as SGHRS and CDR2 as YFSETQ. Between the trimmed V and J ends, which lost 4 bases and 5 bases, there was a span of 21 bases. This CDR3 spans 16 amino acids.

The rearrangement uses TRBV18 and TRBJ2-7; 9 nucleotides agree with TRBD2. J was trimmed by 2 bases and V by 4 bases; bases with no gene match: 3. CDR1 and CDR2 from the germline V gene are KGHSH and LQKENI. This CDR3 contains 14 residues. The CDR3 DNA sequence: TGTGCCAGCTCACTAGCGGGAGTCCCCTACGAGCAGTACTTC. The encoded protein is CASSLAGVPYEQYF.

This clonotype appeared many times. The CDR3 loop is CASSARGTEAFF. The CDR3 DNA sequence: TGTGCCAGCAGTGCCCGGGGGACTGAAGCTTTCTTT. V is TRBV6-6 and J is TRBJ1-1; the D gene is possibly TRBD1 (5 bases). Germline CDR1 reads MNHNY; CDR2 reads SVGAGI (reference sequence). The ends were cut back, 5 bases at V and 5 bases at J, with 9 bases in the middle. The CDR3 loop spans 12 amino acids.

The table lists this clonotype with many counts. The genes are TRBV20-1 and TRBJ2-7, with D possibly TRBD1 on 7 matching bases. This CDR3 is 16 amino acids long. Germline CDR1 DFQATT, CDR2 SNEGSKA (reference sequence). Between the trimmed V and J ends, which lost 5 bases and 3 bases, there was a span of 23 bases. The CDR3 protein is CSALPHQGGNDYEQYF. The CDR3 DNA reads TGCAGTGCTTTACCCCATCAGGGGGGAAATGACTACGAGCAGTACTTC.

This clonotype was counted many times. V is TRBV29-1 and J is TRBJ2-7, with TRBD1 identical over 9 bases. V lost 6 bases to trimming and J lost 3 bases; unmatched junction nucleotides: 6. This CDR3 region has 13 residues. Germline V gene lookup returns CDR1 SQVTM and CDR2 ANQGSEA. The CDR3 DNA reads as TGCAGCGTCCCGGGACAGGGTGTCTACGAGCAGTACTTC. Its protein is CSVPGQGVYEQYF.

CDR3 residues: CASSPGQGVWGRNNEQFF. The CDR3 DNA reads as TGTGCCAGCAGCCCGGGACAGGGGGTTTGGGGACGCAACAATGAGCAGTTCTTC. J is TRBJ2-1 and V is TRBV6-5, with 11 bases matching TRBD1. The germline V gene has CDR1 MNHEY and CDR2 SVGAGI. CDR3 length: 18 amino acids. V was pared by 6 bases and J by 5 bases, with 15 bases of the junction left unmatched.

This clonotype occurred many times. The rearrangement uses TRBV11-2 and TRBJ2-7; 7 bases fit TRBD1. The V gene end was trimmed by 1 base and the J gene end by 1 base; junction bases not matched to a gene: 1. The germline V gene has CDR1 SGHAT and CDR2 FQNNGV. The CDR3 consists of 14 residues. CDR3 in DNA: TGTGCCAGCAGCTTAGGGGACAGTTCCTACGAGCAGTACGTC. Its translation: CASSLGDSSYEQYV.

This sequence joins TRBV27 and TRBJ1-5; D gene uncertain. The CDR3 loop spans 15 amino acids. Trimming cost V 0 bases and J 5 bases, with 11 bases left between them. The germline gives CDR1 MNHEY, CDR2 SMNVEV (reference sequence). The CDR3 DNA follows: TGTGCCAGCAGTTTATCGTGGAGGGAGGATCAGCCCCAGCATTTT. Translated, it gives CASSLSWREDQPQHF.

In its sample, this clonotype was seen many times. This sequence joins TRBV28 and TRBJ2-1; 7 bases match TRBD2. Per the germline V gene, CDR1 is MDHEN and CDR2 is SYDVKM. V trimming: 4 bases; J trimming: 2 bases; junction bases outside the gene matches: 14. The CDR3 length is 18 residues. The CDR3 is CASSSPTYLAEPYNEQFF. In DNA form, the CDR3 reads TGTGCCAGCAGTTCACCAACCTATCTAGCGGAACCCTACAATGAGCAGTTCTTC.